Listed below are T cell receptor beta chains from one sample, sequenced in a study of shared clonotypes between healthy human individuals. Sequencing used immunoSEQ multiplex PCR; TCRdb keeps in-frame clones, though not all of them. Among about 2.5 million clones listed, about nine tenths were seen once. Sequencing used naive CD4+ T cells from PBMCs. Receptor source: a man aged 18 to 35 in good health. Some clones in this sample may be carry-over from other donors' samples. Each CDR3 is given with its conserved first and last residue. A D gene is named only where the DNA matches it firmly. Only part of the rows carry a size: once, few, many, or a class if the clone is expanded.

cdr3_aa | cdr3_nt | j_call | v_call | d_call | clone_size
CASSRYSLAGEETQYF | TGTGCCAGCAGCCGTTACAGTCTAGCGGGAGAAGAGACCCAGTACTTC | TRBJ2-5 | TRBV7-6 | TRBD2 | once
CASSRLPVAGDYEQYF | TGCGCCAGCAGCCGCCTCCCTGTGGCGGGGGACTACGAGCAGTACTTC | TRBJ2-7 | TRBV4-1 | TRBD2 | .
CATSLRDRASYEQYF | TGTGCCACCTCTCTCCGGGACAGGGCCTCCTACGAGCAGTACTTC | TRBJ2-7 | TRBV9 | TRBD1 | .
CASSPSPYEQYF | TGCGCCAGCAGCCCGAGTCCCTACGAGCAGTACTTC | TRBJ2-7 | TRBV5-1 | . | .
CAGGQGYGYTF | TGTGCCGGCGGACAGGGCTATGGCTACACCTTC | TRBJ1-2 | TRBV6-6 | TRBD1 | .
CASSVDQRGEQYF | TGTGCCAGCAGCGTAGATCAGAGAGGGGAGCAGTACTTC | TRBJ2-7 | TRBV9 | . | .
CASSLHQATEAFF | TGTGCCAGCAGCTTGCACCAGGCCACTGAAGCTTTCTTT | TRBJ1-1 | TRBV5-4 | . | .
CASSDLRDREFLPQHF | TGTGCCAGCAGTGACCTAAGGGACAGGGAATTCCTGCCCCAGCATTTT | TRBJ1-5 | TRBV6-4 | TRBD1 | .
CSVGPRGVPSEQYF | TGCAGCGTCGGACCGCGAGGGGTTCCCTCCGAGCAGTACTTC | TRBJ2-7 | TRBV29-1 | . | .
CASSPLAASGRSRENTGELFF | TGTGCCAGCAGCCCCCTGGCGGCTAGCGGGAGGAGCCGGGAGAACACCGGGGAGCTGTTTTTT | TRBJ2-2 | TRBV21-1 | . | once
CASSPRTGGDEKLFF | TGTGCCAGCTCACCACGGACAGGGGGCGATGAAAAACTGTTTTTT | TRBJ1-4 | TRBV18 | TRBD1 | once
CAWSKGQPQHF | TGTGCCTGGAGTAAGGGTCAGCCCCAGCATTTT | TRBJ1-5 | TRBV30 | . | .
CASSSQGEGNEQYF | TGTGCCAGCAGTTCGCAGGGTGAAGGAAACGAGCAGTACTTC | TRBJ2-7 | TRBV6-1 | . | .
CASLSGGTPYEQYF | TGTGCCAGCCTCAGCGGTGGGACGCCCTACGAGCAGTACTTC | TRBJ2-7 | TRBV7-3 | . | .
CASSQGWALHF | TGCGCCAGCAGCCAAGGGTGGGCCCTCCACTTT | TRBJ1-6 | TRBV4-3 | . | .
CASSTGRPYGGGHF | TGTGCCAGTAGTACGGGACGGCCCTACGGGGGGGGGCATTTT | TRBJ1-5 | TRBV19 | . | .
CASRWPAGVGEQYF | TGTGCCAGCCGATGGCCCGCGGGAGTAGGGGAGCAGTACTTC | TRBJ2-7 | TRBV11-2 | TRBD2 | .
CASSQPLRREGEAFF | TGTGCCAGCAGCCAGCCACTCCGAAGGGAGGGGGAAGCTTTCTTT | TRBJ1-1 | TRBV4-2 | . | .
CASSPPLGSANTGELFF | TGTGCCAGCAGTCCGCCTCTGGGGTCAGCGAACACCGGGGAGCTGTTTTTT | TRBJ2-2 | TRBV28 | . | .
CASSQVGRGWSRTDNEQFF | TGTGCCAGCAGCCAAGTAGGGAGGGGGTGGAGTAGGACAGATAATGAGCAGTTCTTC | TRBJ2-1 | TRBV4-2 | . | .